Following are 6 T cell receptor beta chains from one sample sequenced in a study of vaccination and CD4 T cells after COVID-19 (dated by TCRdb to between 2021 and 2023). The library came from PCR. TCRdb shows the sequencer as Illumina iSeq 100. TCR sequencing of DNA from cultured CD4+ T cells used the Oncomine TCR Beta short-read assay at the Johns Hopkins FTIC core. Clones were called with MiXCR by TCRdb after fastp trimmed the public reads at Q25, and only in-frame beta chains were retained. Every distinct CDR3 protein forms one entry, paired with its most common genes and DNA. Present in this sample are fewer than 25,000 distinct CDR3 sequences, 42% of which were seen just once. Approximately 4% of the sample lies in the top ten. The label giving this sample's time point can be read as: late sampling 161 to 241 days after vaccination in a few convalescent patients. The treatment or condition tag for this specimen amounts to: roughly 10-day PBMC culture with coronavirus spike peptide pools or control peptides (ViraFEST assay).

These receptors lack a known antigen. The source was CD4+ T cells from blood, cultured in vitro, collected about 7 months after SARS-CoV-2 vaccination. Every receptor here comes from a human donor who had recovered from COVID-19.

This clonotype was picked up a small number of times. The genes are TRBV27 and TRBJ2-3; D remains ambiguous. V was pared by 6 bases and J by 2 bases, with 9 bases between. CDR1 is MNHEY, CDR2 SMNVEV, per germline (reference sequence). The length of the CDR3 is 13 residues. The CDR3 DNA follows: TGTGCCAGCAGAAACCCCGCCACAGATACGCAGTATTTT. Translation gives CASRNPATDTQYF.

This chain connects TRBV7-4 to TRBJ2-5; maybe TRBD2 (6 bases). There are 15 residues in the CDR3. Between the trimmed V and J ends, which lost 2 bases and 0 bases, there was a span of 10 bases. Germline V gene data show CDR1 as SGHVT and CDR2 as SQSDAQ. CDR3 nucleotides: TGTGCCAGCAGCTTACCCAGCGGGTACCAAGAGACCCAGTACTTC. Its protein product is CASSLPSGYQETQYF.

The CDR3 spells CSARTPGLVYNEQFF. The CDR3 nucleotides are TGCAGTGCTCGTACTCCGGGACTAGTGTACAATGAGCAGTTCTTC. The rearrangement joins TRBV20-1 to TRBJ2-1; TRBD2 agrees at 8 bases. The CDR3 covers 15 residues. V dropped 5 bases and J dropped 4; count of bases not matched to a gene: 10. The V gene's germline CDR1 is DFQATT and CDR2 SNEGSKA (reference sequence).

This clonotype was seen a single time. This chain connects TRBV27 to TRBJ2-2; D may be TRBD1 (7 bases). From germline, CDR1 is MNHEY and CDR2 SMNVEV (reference sequence). V was pared by 4 bases and J by 8 bases, with 14 bases between. This CDR3 comprises 14 residues. The CDR3 sequence: CASSSQGGEGELFF. The CDR3, as DNA: TGTGCCAGCAGTTCGCAGGGGGGCGAGGGGGAGCTGTTTTTT.

This clonotype was detected only a few times. This chain links TRBV29-1 with TRBJ2-7, with a possible D match to TRBD2 (5 bases). The CDR3 spans 13 residues. The germline V gene encodes CDR1 SQVTM and CDR2 ANQGSEA. Trimming pared 7 bases from V and 6 bases from J, leaving 19 bases between. CDR3 nucleotides: TGCAGCGCCCTGGTGACCGGGATGGGCGAGCAGTACTTC. Protein: CSALVTGMGEQYF.

The chain combines TRBV24-1 with TRBJ1-2, with a possible D match to TRBD1 (5 bases). Germline CDR1 is KGHDR and CDR2 is SFDVKD. V was trimmed by 4 bases and J by 3 bases, leaving 14 bases between them. The CDR3 extends over 15 amino acids. The CDR3, as DNA: TGTGCCACCAGTGAATCCACCGGGGCGTACTATGGCTACACCTTC. This codes for CATSESTGAYYGYTF.